This note documents a single T cell receptor beta chain sequence. Assay: immunoSEQ multiplex PCR; the TCRdb copy retains only in-frame clones and omits some. The sample lists some 150,000 clones, around 94% occurring once. This specimen comes from a study of control samples from healthy donors and cancer patients. Germline-derived CDR1 and CDR2 are SGHDT and YYEEEE. With 3 bases clipped from V and 0 bases from J, the junction kept 2 bases outside the gene matches. CDR3 length: 15 residues. The sample taken for sequencing was blood. This sequence joins TRBV5-6 and TRBJ1-5; 8 bases line up with TRBD1. This clonotype originated in a man between 40 and 49 years old in good health. CDR3 in amino acids: CASSSTGDSNQPQHF. The CDR3 nucleotides are TGTGCCAGCAGCTCGACAGGGGATAGCAATCAGCCCCAGCATTTT.